The sequence of this T cell receptor (beta chain) was determined in a study of blood T cell repertoires in COVID-19. About the study: The United States, Italy and Spain supplied acute and convalescent COVID-19 samples. Sample material is recorded as cDNA or gDNA derived from T cells, B-cell-depleted T cells, or PBMCs.

This clone has a single count. Authors' analysis steps: Estimates of nucleated cell counts were drawn from the amplification of reference gene primers. The data were produced by immunoSEQ multiplex PCR, yet TCRdb's version contains in-frame clones alone and is incomplete. The D gene and trimming were derived from the DNA, and the V and J assignments and clone size from that table. This table holds about 89,000 clones, 70% to 80% found once. The CDR3 extends over 19 amino acids. Germline lookup yields CDR1 SGHTA and CDR2 FQGNSA. Losses at the gene ends were 6 bases for V and 0 bases for J; bases not matched to a gene: 12.

Sequencing input: peripheral blood. The rearrangement uses TRBV7-2 and TRBJ1-5; 12 bases align to TRBD1. This TCR was recovered from a human donor in a cohort sampled during active COVID-19. The CDR3 DNA reads as TGTGCCAGCAGACGACCCCGGGACAGGGGGCTCCCTAGCAATCAGCCCCAGCATTTT. This sequence encodes CASRRPRDRGLPSNQPQHF.